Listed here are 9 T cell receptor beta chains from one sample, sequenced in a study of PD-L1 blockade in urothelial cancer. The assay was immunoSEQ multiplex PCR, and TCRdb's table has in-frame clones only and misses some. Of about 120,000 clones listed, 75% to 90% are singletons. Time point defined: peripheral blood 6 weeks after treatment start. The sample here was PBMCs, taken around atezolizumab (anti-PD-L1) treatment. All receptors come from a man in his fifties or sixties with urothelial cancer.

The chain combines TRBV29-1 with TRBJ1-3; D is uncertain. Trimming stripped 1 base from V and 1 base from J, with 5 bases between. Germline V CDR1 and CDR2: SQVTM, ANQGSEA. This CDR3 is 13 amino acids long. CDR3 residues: CSVEVSSGNTIYF. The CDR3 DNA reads TGCAGCGTTGAAGTCAGTTCTGGAAACACCATATATTTT. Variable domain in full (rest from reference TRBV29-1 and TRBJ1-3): SAVISQKPSRDICQRGTSLTIQCQVDSQVTMMFWYRQQPGQSLTLIATANQGSEATYESGFVIDKFPISRPNLTFSTLTVSNMSPEDSSIYLCSVEVSSGNTIYFGEGSWLTVV.

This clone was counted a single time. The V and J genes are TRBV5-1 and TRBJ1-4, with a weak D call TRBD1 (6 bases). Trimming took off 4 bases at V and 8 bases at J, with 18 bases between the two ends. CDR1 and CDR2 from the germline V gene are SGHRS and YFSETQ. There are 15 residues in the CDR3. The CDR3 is CASSPVPGDDEKLFF. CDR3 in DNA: TGCGCCAGCAGCCCCGTCCCAGGGGATGACGAAAAACTGTTTTTT.

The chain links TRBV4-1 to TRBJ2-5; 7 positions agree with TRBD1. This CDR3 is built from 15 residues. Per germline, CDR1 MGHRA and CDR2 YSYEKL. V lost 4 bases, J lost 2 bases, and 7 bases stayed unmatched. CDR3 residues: CASSPVAGGQETQYF. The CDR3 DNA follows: TGCGCCAGCAGCCCCGTGGCAGGGGGACAAGAGACCCAGTACTTC.

CDR3 DNA: TGTGCCAGCAGTGGCCTTGCTGGAGGGGTTGGCGGGGAGCTGTTTTTT. Residues: CASSGLAGGVGGELFF. This chain joins TRBV6-1 and TRBJ2-2; weak D call: TRBD2 (6 bases). The germline V gene has CDR1 MNHNS and CDR2 SASEGT. V shed 4 bases and J shed 7 bases, with 19 bases lying between them. This CDR3 comprises 16 residues.

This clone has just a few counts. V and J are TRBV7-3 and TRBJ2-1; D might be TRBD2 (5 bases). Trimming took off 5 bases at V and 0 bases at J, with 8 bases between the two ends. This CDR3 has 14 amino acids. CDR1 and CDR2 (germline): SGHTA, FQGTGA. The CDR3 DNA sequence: TGTGCCAGCAGCGCTACTAGCTCCTACAATGAGCAGTTCTTC. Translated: CASSATSSYNEQFF.

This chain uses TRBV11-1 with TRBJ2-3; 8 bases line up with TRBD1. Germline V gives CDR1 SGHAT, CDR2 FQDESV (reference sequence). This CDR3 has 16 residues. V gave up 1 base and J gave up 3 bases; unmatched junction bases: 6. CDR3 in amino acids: CASSLGRQGSTDTQYF. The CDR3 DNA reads TGTGCCAGCAGCTTAGGTCGACAGGGGAGTACAGATACGCAGTATTTT.

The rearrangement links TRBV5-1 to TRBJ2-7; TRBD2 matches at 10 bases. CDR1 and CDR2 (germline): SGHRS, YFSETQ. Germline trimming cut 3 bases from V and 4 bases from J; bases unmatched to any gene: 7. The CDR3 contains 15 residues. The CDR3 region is CASSYPGLAPYEQYF. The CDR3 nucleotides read TGCGCCAGCAGCTATCCGGGACTAGCGCCTTACGAGCAGTACTTC.

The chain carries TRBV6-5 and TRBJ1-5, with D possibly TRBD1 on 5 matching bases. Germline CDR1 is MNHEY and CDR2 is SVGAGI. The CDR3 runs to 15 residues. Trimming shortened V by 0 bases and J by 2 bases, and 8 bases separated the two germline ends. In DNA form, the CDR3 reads TGTGCCAGCAGTTACTCCGGAGGGGGCAATCAGCCCCAGCATTTT. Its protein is CASSYSGGGNQPQHF.

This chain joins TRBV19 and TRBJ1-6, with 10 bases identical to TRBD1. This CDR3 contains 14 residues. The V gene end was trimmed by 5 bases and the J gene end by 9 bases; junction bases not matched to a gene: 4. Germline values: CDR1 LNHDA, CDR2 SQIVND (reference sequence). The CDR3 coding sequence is TGTGCCAGTAGTGCGGGACAGGGGAGTTCACCCCTCCACTTT. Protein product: CASSAGQGSSPLHF. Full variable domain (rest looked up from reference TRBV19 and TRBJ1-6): DGGITQSPKYLFRKEGQNVTLSCEQNLNHDAMYWYRQDPGQGLRLIYYSQIVNDFQKGDIAEGYSVSREKKESFPLTVTSAQKNPTAFYLCASSAGQGSSPLHFGNGTRLTVT.